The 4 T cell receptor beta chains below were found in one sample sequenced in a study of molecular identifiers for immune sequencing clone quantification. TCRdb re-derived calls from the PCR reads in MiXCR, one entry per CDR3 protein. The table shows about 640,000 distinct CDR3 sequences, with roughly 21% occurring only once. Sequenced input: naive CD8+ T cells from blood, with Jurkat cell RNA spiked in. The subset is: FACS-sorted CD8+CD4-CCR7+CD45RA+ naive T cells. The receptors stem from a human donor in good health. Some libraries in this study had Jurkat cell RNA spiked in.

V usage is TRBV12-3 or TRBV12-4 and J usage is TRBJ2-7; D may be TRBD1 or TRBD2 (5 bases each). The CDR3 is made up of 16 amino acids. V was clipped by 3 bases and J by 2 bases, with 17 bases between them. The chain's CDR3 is CASSFSGRVATYEQYF. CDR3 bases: TGTGCCAGCAGTTTTTCAGGGAGAGTAGCTACCTACGAGCAGTACTTC.

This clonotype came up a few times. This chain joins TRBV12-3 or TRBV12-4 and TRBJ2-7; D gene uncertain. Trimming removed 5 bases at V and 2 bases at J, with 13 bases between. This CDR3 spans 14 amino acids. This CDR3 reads CASSPAVSTYEQYF. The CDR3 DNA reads TGTGCCAGCAGTCCCGCTGTTTCAACCTACGAGCAGTACTTC.

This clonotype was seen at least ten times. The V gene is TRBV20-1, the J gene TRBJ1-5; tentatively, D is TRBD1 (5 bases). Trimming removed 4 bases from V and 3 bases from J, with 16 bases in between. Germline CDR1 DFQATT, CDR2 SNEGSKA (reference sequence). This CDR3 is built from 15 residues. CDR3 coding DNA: TGCAGTGCTATGGAACGGGGGGGGTACAATCAGCCCCAGCATTTT. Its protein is CSAMERGGYNQPQHF.

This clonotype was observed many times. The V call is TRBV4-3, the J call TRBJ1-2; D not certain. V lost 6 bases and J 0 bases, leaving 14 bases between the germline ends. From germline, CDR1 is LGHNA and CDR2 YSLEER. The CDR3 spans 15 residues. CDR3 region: CASSPNSLSNYGYTF. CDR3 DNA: TGCGCCAGCAGTCCCAACAGTCTTTCTAACTATGGCTACACCTTC.